This note documents a single T cell receptor beta chain sequence. CDR1 MNHEY and CDR2 SVGAGI come from the germline V gene. V was cut by 6 bases and J by 6 bases, with 18 bases left in between. The CDR3 is made up of 15 amino acids. Profiled with immunoSEQ multiplex PCR; TCRdb holds only in-frame clones, not every one. The sample contains approximately 130,000 clones, approximately 81% of which appear only once. This entry comes from a study of blood T cell repertoires in COVID-19. The V and J genes are TRBV6-5 and TRBJ2-1, with TRBD1 as a possible D gene (6 bases). This receptor was obtained from a woman aged 60-75 years with active or convalescent COVID-19. The sample taken for sequencing was peripheral blood. The CDR3 coding sequence is TGTGCCAGCAGATCCGGGACATCGACCCTCAATGAGCAGTTCTTC. Translated, it gives CASRSGTSTLNEQFF.